This section outlines one TCR beta chain sequence together with its context. This may arise from a read error, as a much more abundant clone is one base away. Per-sample yields of isolated PBMCs were at least 6 million. These data are taken from a study of blood T cells in healthy people across ages. Turning to the study itself: The template switching approach captured approximately one barcoded beta molecule for every two T cells.

The CDR3 has 15 residues. The V gene's germline CDR1 is MNHNS and CDR2 SASEGT. Then a second PCR, running roughly 6 to 12 cycles, was carried out with a sample-barcoded 5' primer and a J-beta primer mix. Unique molecular identifiers of 12 random nucleotides labeled each cDNA. TCRdb itself ran the 5' RACE reads through MiXCR, one entry per CDR3 protein. The top ten hold approximately 15% of the sample, which has just under 900,000 distinct CDR3 sequences, around 28% seen once. The rearrangement uses TRBV6-1 and TRBJ2-7; 11 nucleotides agree with TRBD1. The sequence came from a woman older than 75 in good health. The sample consisted of blood. CDR3 coding DNA: TGTGCCGGCAGTGCCGGGACAGGGGGCTCCTACGAGCAGTACTTC. It codes for CAGSAGTGGSYEQYF.